The rows below give T cell receptor beta chains drawn from one sample of a study of a mutant IDH1 vaccine in newly diagnosed glioma. Profiling relied on immunoSEQ multiplex PCR, and the TCRdb table lists in-frame clones only, not all of them. The sample includes over 75,000 clones, around nine tenths of them seen just once. The sequencing here drew on PBMCs, taken from a glioma patient treated with radiotherapy, temozolomide or both. The receptors here all came from a woman between 50 and 59 years old with glioma. The conserved cysteine and the conserved F or W are not part of the CDR3 here.

V,length,CDR3
TRBV13,14,ASSAIPGEGTGELF
TRBV9,12,ASSVGQGGYEQY
TRBV9,14,ASSVSDRASGNTIY
TRBV5-5,13,ASSLDPSTYNEQF
TRBV19,13,ASSTGTRTNQPQH
TRBV11-2,11,ASKTGGKGEQY
TRBV29-1,11,SVEDQGHGGYT
TRBV28,15,ASSPLPSGSSSYEQY
TRBV18,12,ASSPGDSYNEQF
TRBV27,13,ASSLHGTGRYEQY
TRBV11-2,11,ASRSDSSYEQY
TRBV5-4,12,ASSLGQLNYGYT
TRBV28,12,ASNQVSSYNEQF
TRBV6-5,13,ASSYSSGETGELF
TRBV6-4,13,ASTPGQGPSNEQF
TRBV5-1,13,ASSLGQDNTGELF
TRBV30,12,AWMYGFSTDTQY
TRBV30,12,AWRGDRDTGELF
TRBV5-6,13,ASSSVTGGNTEAF
TRBV28,12,ASNPTSGSYEQF
TRBV6-6,12,ASSYSRVGDTQY
TRBV9,11,ASSPDIYNEQF
TRBV9,12,ASSGRRDHNEQF
TRBV28,10,ASTGRGYEQY
TRBV19,12,ASRNAGAGGELF
TRBV5-1,11,ASSVRGQETQY
TRBV27,16,ASSFRTGGDSSYNEQF
TRBV19,11,ASSMDPYNEQF
TRBV27,11,ASSLGPSYEQY
TRBV9,12,ASSRSTGAGELF
TRBV2,13,ASSEGMGPNTEAF
TRBV7-9,12,ASTGTKDVYTQY
TRBV5-4,14,ASSLAAGTSGNEQF
TRBV28,10,ASRLAGGVQY
TRBV28,12,ASSSGQDYNEQF
TRBV7-9,13,ASSLELDNKNIQY
TRBV11-2,12,ASSSGLAFGTQY
TRBV7-9,10,ASSLVGAEQY
TRBV5-1,12,ASRTPGRSYEQY
TRBV29-1,10,SARQSSYEQY